The 11 T cell receptor beta chains below were found in one sample sequenced in a study of graft-versus-host responses after intestinal transplantation. Antigens for these TCRs are unknown. Produced via immunoSEQ multiplex PCR; TCRdb's table is partial and in-frame only. The table lists 35,000 to 50,000 clones, nearly 95% of them singletons, with 21% in the top ten. The source was unstimulated CD8+ T cells sorted from spleen or lymph node cells, collected before transplant. The source is a human donor who was the organ donor for an intestinal transplant.

The chain is built from TRBV19 and TRBJ2-1, with a tentative D call TRBD2 (6 bases). This CDR3 contains 14 residues. The germline V gene has CDR1 LNHDA and CDR2 SQIVND (reference sequence). Trimming removed 6 bases from V and 3 bases from J, with 12 bases in between. CDR3 nucleotides: TGTGCCAGTAGCGGGAGAGGCTTCTACAATGAGCAGTTCTTC. Its protein product is CASSGRGFYNEQFF.

This clone was seen only a few times. This chain links TRBV6-1 with TRBJ1-2, with D unresolved. The V gene's germline CDR1 is MNHNS and CDR2 SASEGT. CDR3 length: 15 amino acids. Between the trimmed V and J ends, which lost 0 bases and 0 bases, there was a span of 8 bases. The chain's CDR3 is CASSEAGNTNYGYTF. The CDR3 DNA reads as TGTGCCAGCAGTGAAGCGGGGAATACTAACTATGGCTACACCTTC.

Remarks on this clone: This sample includes further DNA sequences coding for the same CDR3. The chain links TRBV28 to TRBJ2-5, with a weak D call TRBD2 (7 bases). The germline CDR1 and CDR2 sequences are MDHEN and SYDVKM. The V and J ends lost 7 bases and 4 bases respectively, with 19 bases between them. This CDR3 contains 15 residues. The CDR3 nucleotides read TGTGCCAGCAACGGAAACAGGGAGGGGGGAGAGACCCAGTACTTC. This gives the protein CASNGNREGGETQYF.

CDR3 region: CASSPRDLVYNEQFF. CDR3 sequence (DNA): TGTGCCAGCAGTCCCCGGGACTTGGTCTACAATGAGCAGTTCTTC. V usage is TRBV28 and J usage is TRBJ2-1, with a weak D call TRBD2 (6 bases). Trimming took off 5 bases at V and 3 bases at J, with 14 bases between the two ends. The CDR3 sequence is 15 residues long. The V gene's germline CDR1 is MDHEN and CDR2 SYDVKM.

The V call is TRBV4-1, the J call TRBJ2-7; D is ambiguous. The CDR3 covers 13 residues. CDR1 and CDR2 from the germline V gene are MGHRA and YSYEKL. The V end was cut by 3 bases, the J end by 0 bases, with 6 bases between. CDR3 sequence (DNA): TGCGCCAGCAGCCATCAGGACTCCTACGAGCAGTACTTC. Translation: CASSHQDSYEQYF.

The chain links TRBV9 to TRBJ2-1; either TRBD1 or TRBD2 may fit D (5 bases each). CDR3 length equals 13 residues. Germline values: CDR1 SGDLS, CDR2 YYNGEE. V was trimmed by 3 bases and J by 14 bases, leaving 18 bases between them. The CDR3 protein is CASSGEGRGAKFF. The DNA for the CDR3 is TGTGCCAGCAGCGGAGAAGGACGAGGGGCGAAGTTCTTC.

The chain links TRBV9 to TRBJ2-2, with 7 bases that match TRBD2. CDR1 and CDR2 (germline): SGDLS, YYNGEE. V dropped 5 bases and J dropped 2; count of bases not matched to a gene: 6. This CDR3 is built from 15 residues. Here the CDR3 reads CASSPSGVNTGELFF. CDR3 coding DNA: TGTGCCAGCAGTCCAAGCGGGGTCAACACCGGGGAGCTGTTTTTT. The full variable domain, its missing parts supplied by reference TRBV9 and TRBJ2-2, is DSGVTQTPKHLITATGQRVTLRCSPRSGDLSVYWYQQSLDQGLQFLIQYYNGEERAKGNILERFSAQQFPDLHSELNLSSLELGDSALYFCASSPSGVNTGELFFGEGSRLTVL.

This chain uses TRBV11-3 with TRBJ2-7; 9 positions agree with TRBD1. CDR3 length equals 15 residues. J gave up 0 bases and V 3 bases, and 3 bases lay outside the gene matches. Looked up from germline, CDR1 is SGHNT and CDR2 is YENEEA. CDR3 amino acids: CASSLGQGISYEQYF. CDR3 coding DNA: TGTGCCAGCAGCTTGGGACAGGGTATCTCCTACGAGCAGTACTTC.

The chain carries TRBV5-4 and TRBJ1-1; D gene ambiguous. Germline V gives CDR1 SGHNT, CDR2 YYREEE (reference sequence). The V end lost 4 bases, the J end lost 1 base, and 8 bases lay between the germline ends. This CDR3 spans 13 amino acids. CDR3 protein: CASSVVGNTEAFF. The CDR3 DNA follows: TGTGCCAGCAGCGTTGTAGGGAACACTGAAGCTTTCTTT.

J is TRBJ1-5 and V is TRBV7-2; D is unclear. The CDR3 loop spans 13 amino acids. Per the germline V gene, CDR1 is SGHTA and CDR2 is FQGNSA. V was cut by 5 bases and J by 7 bases, with 12 bases left in between. The CDR3 reads CASSPSWKQPQHF. CDR3 DNA: TGTGCCAGCAGCCCCTCGTGGAAACAGCCCCAGCATTTT.

The rearrangement joins TRBV7-9 to TRBJ2-1; 10 positions agree with TRBD2. The J segment lost 2 bases and the V segment lost 3 bases, leaving 7 bases of the junction unmatched. Germline assignment: CDR1 SEHNR and CDR2 FQNEAQ (reference sequence). CDR3 size: 17 residues. In DNA form, the CDR3 reads TGTGCCAGCAGCTTCGAGGAGGGACTAGCGACCTACAATGAGCAGTTCTTC. This gives the protein CASSFEEGLATYNEQFF. The whole variable domain, filled in from reference TRBV7-9 and TRBJ2-1, reads DTGVSQNPRHKITKRGQNVTFRCDPISEHNRLYWYRQTLGQGPEFLTYFQNEAQLEKSRLLSDRFSAERPKGSFSTLEIQRTEQGDSAMYLCASSFEEGLATYNEQFFGPGTRLTVL.